This T cell receptor beta chain was recovered during a study of vaccination effects on CD4 cells after COVID-19. The table came from immunoSEQ multiplex PCR; TCRdb's copy has only in-frame clones and leaves some out. The sample lists under 75,000 clones; about 80% were seen once. Worth noting for this clone: Its target is unknown.

ViraFEST assay sequencing came after antigen-specific CD4+ T cells were expanded with viral peptide pools. Subsequent to less than 13 days of culture, CD4+ T cells were isolated. Vaccine recipients, nucleocapsid antibody negative, had no prior SARS-CoV-2 infection. Supplemented with around 9.6 IU/ml IL-2 and 8 to 10 ug/ml peptides, under 2.5 million PBMC per well were kept in culture. Broader study findings: Clones that were induced by infection or by vaccine showed marked contraction late after vaccination.

This material consisted of CD4+ T cells from PBMCs cultured with SARS-CoV-2 spike peptides, taken before COVID-19 vaccination. The TCR sequence derives from a human donor who received a COVID-19 vaccine.

The CDR3 DNA sequence: TGTGCCAGCAGCAACGGGGCCGGGGAGCTGTTTTTT. Its translation: CASSNGAGELFF. V is TRBV6-5 and J is TRBJ2-2, with D maybe TRBD2 (5 bases). Trimming shortened V by 6 bases and J by 6 bases, and 8 bases separated the two germline ends. The germline V gene has CDR1 MNHEY and CDR2 SVGAGI. This CDR3 has 12 residues.